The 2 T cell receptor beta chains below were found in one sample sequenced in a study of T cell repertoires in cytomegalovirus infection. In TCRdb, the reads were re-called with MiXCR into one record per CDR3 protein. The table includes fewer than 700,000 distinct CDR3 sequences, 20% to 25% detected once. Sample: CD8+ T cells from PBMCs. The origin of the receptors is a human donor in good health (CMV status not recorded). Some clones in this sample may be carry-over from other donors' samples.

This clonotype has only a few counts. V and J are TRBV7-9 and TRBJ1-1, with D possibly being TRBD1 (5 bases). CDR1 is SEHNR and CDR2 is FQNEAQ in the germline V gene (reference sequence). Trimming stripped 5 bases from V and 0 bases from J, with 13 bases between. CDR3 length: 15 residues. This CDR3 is CASSRPGTVNTEAFF. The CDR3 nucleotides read TGTGCCAGCAGCCGACCCGGGACGGTGAACACTGAAGCTTTCTTT.

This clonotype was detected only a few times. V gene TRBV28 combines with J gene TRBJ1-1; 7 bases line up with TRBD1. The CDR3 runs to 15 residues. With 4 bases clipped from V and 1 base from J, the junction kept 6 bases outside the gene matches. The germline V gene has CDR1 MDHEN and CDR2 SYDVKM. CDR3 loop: CASSSYTGANTEAFF. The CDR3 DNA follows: TGTGCCAGCAGTTCCTATACAGGGGCGAACACTGAAGCTTTCTTT.